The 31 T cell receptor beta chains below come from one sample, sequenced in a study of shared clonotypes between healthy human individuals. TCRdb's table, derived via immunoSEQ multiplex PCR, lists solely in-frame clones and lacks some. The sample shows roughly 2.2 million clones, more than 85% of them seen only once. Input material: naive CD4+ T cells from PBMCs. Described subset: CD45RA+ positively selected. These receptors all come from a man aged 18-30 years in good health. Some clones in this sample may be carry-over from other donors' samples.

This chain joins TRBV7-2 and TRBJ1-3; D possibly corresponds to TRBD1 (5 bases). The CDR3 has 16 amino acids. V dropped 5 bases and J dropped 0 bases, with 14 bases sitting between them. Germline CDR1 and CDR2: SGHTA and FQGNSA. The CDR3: CASSLWDARSGNTIYF. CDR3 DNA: TGTGCCAGCAGCCTTTGGGACGCCCGCTCTGGAAACACCATATATTTT. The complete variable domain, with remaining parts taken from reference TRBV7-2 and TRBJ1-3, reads GAGVSQSPSNKVTEKGKDVELRCDPISGHTALYWYRQSLGQGLEFLIYFQGNSAPDKSGLPSDRFSAERTGGSVSTLTIQRTQQEDSAVYLCASSLWDARSGNTIYFGEGSWLTVV.

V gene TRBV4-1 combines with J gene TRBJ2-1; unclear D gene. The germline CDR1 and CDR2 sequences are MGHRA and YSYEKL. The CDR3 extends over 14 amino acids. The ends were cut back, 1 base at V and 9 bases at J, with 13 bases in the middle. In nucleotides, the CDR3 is TGCGCCAGCAGCCAAGTAAGCCTAGTCGGTGAGCAGTTCTTC. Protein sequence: CASSQVSLVGEQFF.

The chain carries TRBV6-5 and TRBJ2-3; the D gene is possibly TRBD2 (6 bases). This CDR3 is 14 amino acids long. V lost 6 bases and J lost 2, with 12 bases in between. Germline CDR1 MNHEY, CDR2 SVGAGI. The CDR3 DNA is TGTGCCAGCAGCGGAGGGACTTTCACAGATACGCAGTATTTT. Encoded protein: CASSGGTFTDTQYF.

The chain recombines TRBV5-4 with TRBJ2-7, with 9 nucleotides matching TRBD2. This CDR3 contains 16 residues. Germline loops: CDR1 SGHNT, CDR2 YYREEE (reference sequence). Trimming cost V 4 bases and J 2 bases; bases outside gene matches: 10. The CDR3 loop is CASSPAGAGGTYEQYF. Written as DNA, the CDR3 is TGTGCCAGCAGCCCGGCGGGTGCGGGAGGGACCTACGAGCAGTACTTC.

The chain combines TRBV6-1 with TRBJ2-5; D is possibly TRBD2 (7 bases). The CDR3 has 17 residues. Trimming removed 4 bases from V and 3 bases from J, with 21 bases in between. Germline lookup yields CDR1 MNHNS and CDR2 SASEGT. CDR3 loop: CASSGVPGGGLEETQYF. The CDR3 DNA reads TGTGCCAGCAGTGGTGTCCCTGGGGGGGGCCTGGAAGAGACCCAGTACTTC.

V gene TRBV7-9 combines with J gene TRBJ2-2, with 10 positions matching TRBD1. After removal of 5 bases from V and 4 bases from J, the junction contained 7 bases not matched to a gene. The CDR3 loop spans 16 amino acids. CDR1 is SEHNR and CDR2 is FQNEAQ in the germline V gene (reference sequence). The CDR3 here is CASSPRQGATTGELFF. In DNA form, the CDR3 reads TGTGCCAGCAGCCCAAGACAGGGGGCGACCACCGGGGAGCTGTTTTTT.

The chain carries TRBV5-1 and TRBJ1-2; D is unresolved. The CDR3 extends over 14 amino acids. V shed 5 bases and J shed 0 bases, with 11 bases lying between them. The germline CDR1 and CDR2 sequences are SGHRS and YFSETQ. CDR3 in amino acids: CASRGEGPNYGYTF. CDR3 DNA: TGCGCCAGCAGGGGTGAGGGTCCTAACTATGGCTACACCTTC.

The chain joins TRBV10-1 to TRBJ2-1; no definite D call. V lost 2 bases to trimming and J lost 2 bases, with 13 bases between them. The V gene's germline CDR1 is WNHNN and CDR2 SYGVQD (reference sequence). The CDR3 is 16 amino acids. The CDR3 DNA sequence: TGCGCCAGCAGTGAGCGACTGGAGAGCCCCTACAATGAGCAGTTCTTC. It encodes CASSERLESPYNEQFF.

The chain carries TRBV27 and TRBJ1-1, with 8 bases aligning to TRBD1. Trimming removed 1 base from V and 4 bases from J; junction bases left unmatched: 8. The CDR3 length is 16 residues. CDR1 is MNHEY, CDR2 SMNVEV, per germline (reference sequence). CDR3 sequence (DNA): TGTGCCAGCAGTTTATACAGGGGGGGGCCTAGCACTGAAGCTTTCTTT. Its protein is CASSLYRGGPSTEAFF.

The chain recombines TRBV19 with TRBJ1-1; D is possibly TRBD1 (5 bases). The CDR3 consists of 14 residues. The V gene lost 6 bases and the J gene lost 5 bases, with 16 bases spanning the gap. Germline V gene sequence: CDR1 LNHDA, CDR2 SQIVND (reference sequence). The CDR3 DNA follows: TGTGCCAGTAGCCTAGGGGCCTTAGGGACTGAAGCTTTCTTT. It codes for CASSLGALGTEAFF.

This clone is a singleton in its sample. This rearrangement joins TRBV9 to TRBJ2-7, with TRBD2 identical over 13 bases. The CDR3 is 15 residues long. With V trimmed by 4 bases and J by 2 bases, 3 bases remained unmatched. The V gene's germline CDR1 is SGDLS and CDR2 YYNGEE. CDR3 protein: CASSKGLAGTYEQYF. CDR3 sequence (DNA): TGTGCCAGCAGCAAGGGACTAGCGGGAACCTACGAGCAGTACTTC.

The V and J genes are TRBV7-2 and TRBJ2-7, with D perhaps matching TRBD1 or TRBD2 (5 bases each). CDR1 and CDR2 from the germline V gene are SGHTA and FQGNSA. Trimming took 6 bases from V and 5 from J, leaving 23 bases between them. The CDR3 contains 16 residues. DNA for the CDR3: TGTGCCAGCAGTCAAACCGGGGCAGGGTGGGTCCACGAGCAGTACTTC. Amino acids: CASSQTGAGWVHEQYF.

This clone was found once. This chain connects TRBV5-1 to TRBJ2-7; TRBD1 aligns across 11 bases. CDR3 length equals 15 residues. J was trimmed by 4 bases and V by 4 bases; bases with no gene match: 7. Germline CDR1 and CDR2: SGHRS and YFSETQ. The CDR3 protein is CASSPAGTGGYEQYF. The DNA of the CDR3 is TGCGCCAGCAGCCCCGCCGGGACAGGGGGTTACGAGCAGTACTTC.

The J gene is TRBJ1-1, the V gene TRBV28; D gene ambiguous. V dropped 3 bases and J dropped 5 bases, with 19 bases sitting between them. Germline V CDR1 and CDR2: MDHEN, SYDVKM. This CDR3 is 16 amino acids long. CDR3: CASSFMIGSRETEAFF. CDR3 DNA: TGTGCCAGCAGTTTTATGATAGGGAGTAGAGAGACTGAAGCTTTCTTT.

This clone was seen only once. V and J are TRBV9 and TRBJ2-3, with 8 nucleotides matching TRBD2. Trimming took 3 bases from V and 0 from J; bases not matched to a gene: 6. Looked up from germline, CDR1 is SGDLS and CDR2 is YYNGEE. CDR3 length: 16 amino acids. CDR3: CASSAGLAPSTDTQYF. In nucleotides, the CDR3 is TGTGCCAGCAGCGCCGGACTAGCCCCTAGCACAGATACGCAGTATTTT. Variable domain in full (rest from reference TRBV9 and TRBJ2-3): DSGVTQTPKHLITATGQRVTLRCSPRSGDLSVYWYQQSLDQGLQFLIQYYNGEERAKGNILERFSAQQFPDLHSELNLSSLELGDSALYFCASSAGLAPSTDTQYFGPGTRLTVL.

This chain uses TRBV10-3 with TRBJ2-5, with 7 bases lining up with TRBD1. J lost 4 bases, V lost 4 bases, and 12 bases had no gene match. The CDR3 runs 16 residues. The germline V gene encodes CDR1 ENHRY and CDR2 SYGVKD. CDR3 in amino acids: CAISGQGEGSGETQYF. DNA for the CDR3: TGTGCCATCAGTGGGCAGGGGGAAGGTTCAGGAGAGACCCAGTACTTC.

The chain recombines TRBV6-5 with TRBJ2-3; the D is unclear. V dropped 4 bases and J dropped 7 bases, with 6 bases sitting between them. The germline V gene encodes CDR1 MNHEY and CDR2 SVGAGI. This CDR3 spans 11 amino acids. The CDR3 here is CASSSAYTQYF. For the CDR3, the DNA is TGTGCCAGCAGTTCGGCGTATACGCAGTATTTT.

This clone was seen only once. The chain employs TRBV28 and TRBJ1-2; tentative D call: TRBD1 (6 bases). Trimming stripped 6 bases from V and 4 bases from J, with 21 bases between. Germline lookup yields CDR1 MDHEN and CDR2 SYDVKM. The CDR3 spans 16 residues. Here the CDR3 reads CASRAVGADLGYGYTF. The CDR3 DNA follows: TGTGCCAGCAGGGCAGTGGGGGCTGATCTCGGCTATGGCTACACCTTC.

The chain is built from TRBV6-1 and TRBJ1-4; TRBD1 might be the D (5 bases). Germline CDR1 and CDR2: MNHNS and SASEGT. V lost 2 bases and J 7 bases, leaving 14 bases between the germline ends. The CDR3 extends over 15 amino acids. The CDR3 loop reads CASSEIRQLREKLFF. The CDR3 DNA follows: TGTGCCAGCAGTGAAATACGACAGCTTCGTGAAAAACTGTTTTTT.

In DNA, the CDR3 is TGTGCCATCAGTGATAGCAGGGTGGGCACCGGGGAGCTGTTTTTT. This translates into CAISDSRVGTGELFF. This rearrangement joins TRBV10-3 to TRBJ2-2; maybe TRBD1 (5 bases). Per the germline V gene, CDR1 is ENHRY and CDR2 is SYGVKD. The V end was cut by 3 bases, the J end by 4 bases, with 12 bases between. The length of the CDR3 is 15 residues.

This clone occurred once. The CDR3 region is CASSYSGGRDYGYTF. Written as DNA, the CDR3 is TGTGCCAGCAGTTACTCGGGAGGGAGGGACTATGGCTACACCTTC. The V call is TRBV6-6, the J call TRBJ1-2; D unresolved. From germline, CDR1 is MNHNY and CDR2 SVGAGI (reference sequence). CDR3 size: 15 residues. Trimming shortened V by 0 bases and J by 3 bases, and 11 bases separated the two germline ends.

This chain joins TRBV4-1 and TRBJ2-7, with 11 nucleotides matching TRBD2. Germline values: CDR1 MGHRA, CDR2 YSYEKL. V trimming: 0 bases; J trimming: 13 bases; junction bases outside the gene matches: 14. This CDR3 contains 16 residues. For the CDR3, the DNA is TGCGCCAGCAGCCAAGATTTAAGGCTAGCGGGAGGTGAGCTATACTTC. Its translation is CASSQDLRLAGGELYF.

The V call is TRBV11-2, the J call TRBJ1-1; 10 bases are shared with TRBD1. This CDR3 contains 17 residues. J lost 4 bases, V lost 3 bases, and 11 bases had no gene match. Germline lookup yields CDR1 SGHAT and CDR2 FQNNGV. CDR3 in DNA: TGTGCCAGCAGCTTTCACACCGGGACAGGGGTATTCACTGAAGCTTTCTTT. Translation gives CASSFHTGTGVFTEAFF.

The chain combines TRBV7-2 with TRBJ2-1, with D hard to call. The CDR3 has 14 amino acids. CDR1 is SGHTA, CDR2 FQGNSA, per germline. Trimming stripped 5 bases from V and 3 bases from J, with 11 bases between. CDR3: CASSQATDYNEQFF. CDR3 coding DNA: TGTGCCAGCAGCCAGGCCACGGACTACAATGAGCAGTTCTTC.

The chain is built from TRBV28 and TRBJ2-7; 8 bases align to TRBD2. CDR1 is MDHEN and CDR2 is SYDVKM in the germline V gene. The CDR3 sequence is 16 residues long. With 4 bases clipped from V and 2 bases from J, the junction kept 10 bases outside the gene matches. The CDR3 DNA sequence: TGTGCCAGCAGTTCGGGGGGGGCTAGCGGAACCTACGAGCAGTACTTC. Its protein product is CASSSGGASGTYEQYF.

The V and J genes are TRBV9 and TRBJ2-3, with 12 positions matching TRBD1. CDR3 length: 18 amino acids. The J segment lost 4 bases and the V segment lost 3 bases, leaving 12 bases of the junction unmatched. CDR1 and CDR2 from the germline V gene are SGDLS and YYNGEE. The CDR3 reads CASSETGTGGKPPDTQYF. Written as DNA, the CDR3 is TGTGCCAGCAGCGAGACCGGGACAGGGGGCAAGCCCCCAGATACGCAGTATTTT.

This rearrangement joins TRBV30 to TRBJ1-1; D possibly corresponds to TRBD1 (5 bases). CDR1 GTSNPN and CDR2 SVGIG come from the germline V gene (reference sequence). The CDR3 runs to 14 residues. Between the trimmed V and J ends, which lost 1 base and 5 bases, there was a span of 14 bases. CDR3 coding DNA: TGTGCCTGGAGTGGAGAGGCCTGGGGGACTGAAGCTTTCTTT. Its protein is CAWSGEAWGTEAFF.

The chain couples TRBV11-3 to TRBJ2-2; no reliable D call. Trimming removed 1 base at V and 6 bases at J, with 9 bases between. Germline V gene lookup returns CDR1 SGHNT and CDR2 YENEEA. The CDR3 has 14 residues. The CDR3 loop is CASSLVSGAGELFF. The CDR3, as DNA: TGTGCCAGCAGCTTAGTGTCGGGTGCCGGGGAGCTGTTTTTT.

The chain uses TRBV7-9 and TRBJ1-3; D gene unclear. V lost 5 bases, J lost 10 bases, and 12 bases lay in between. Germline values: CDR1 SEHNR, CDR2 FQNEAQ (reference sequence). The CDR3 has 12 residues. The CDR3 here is CASSLNVGTIYF. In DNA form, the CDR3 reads TGTGCCAGCAGCCTTAATGTCGGGACCATATATTTT.

CDR3 DNA sequence: TGTGCCTGGAGCTCAATCGTAACAAGAGTACACGAGCAGTACTTC. Protein product: CAWSSIVTRVHEQYF. V gene TRBV30 combines with J gene TRBJ2-7; D remains unclear. The V end was cut by 3 bases, the J end by 5 bases, with 20 bases between. Germline V lookup: CDR1 GTSNPN, CDR2 SVGIG (reference sequence). The CDR3 extends over 15 amino acids. Full variable domain (remainder filled in from reference TRBV30 and TRBJ2-7): SQTIHQWPATLVQPVGSPLSLECTVEGTSNPNLYWYRQAAGRGLQLLFYSVGIGQISSEVPQNLSASRPQDRQFILSSKKLLLSDSGFYLCAWSSIVTRVHEQYFGPGTRLTVT.

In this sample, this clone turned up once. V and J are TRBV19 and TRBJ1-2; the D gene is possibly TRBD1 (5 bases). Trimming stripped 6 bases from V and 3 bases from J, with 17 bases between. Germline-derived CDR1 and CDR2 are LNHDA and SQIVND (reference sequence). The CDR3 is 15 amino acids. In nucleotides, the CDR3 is TGTGCCAGTAGCGGAAAGGGGACGGCGCACTATGGCTACACCTTC. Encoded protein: CASSGKGTAHYGYTF. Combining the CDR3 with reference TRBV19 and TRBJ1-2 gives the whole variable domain DGGITQSPKYLFRKEGQNVTLSCEQNLNHDAMYWYRQDPGQGLRLIYYSQIVNDFQKGDIAEGYSVSREKKESFPLTVTSAQKNPTAFYLCASSGKGTAHYGYTFGSGTRLTVV.